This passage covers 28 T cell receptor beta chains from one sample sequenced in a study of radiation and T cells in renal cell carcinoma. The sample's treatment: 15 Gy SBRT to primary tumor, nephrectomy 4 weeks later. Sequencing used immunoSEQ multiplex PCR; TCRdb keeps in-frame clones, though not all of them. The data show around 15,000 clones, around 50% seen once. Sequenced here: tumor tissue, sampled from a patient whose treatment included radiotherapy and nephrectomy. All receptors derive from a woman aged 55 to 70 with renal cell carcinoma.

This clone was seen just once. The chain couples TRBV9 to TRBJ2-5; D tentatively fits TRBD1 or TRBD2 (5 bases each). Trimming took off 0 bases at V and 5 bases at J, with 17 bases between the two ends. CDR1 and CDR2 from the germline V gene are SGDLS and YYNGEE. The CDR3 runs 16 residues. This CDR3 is CASSVGTGGDLETQYF. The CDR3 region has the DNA TGTGCCAGCAGCGTAGGAACAGGAGGCGACTTGGAGACCCAGTACTTC.

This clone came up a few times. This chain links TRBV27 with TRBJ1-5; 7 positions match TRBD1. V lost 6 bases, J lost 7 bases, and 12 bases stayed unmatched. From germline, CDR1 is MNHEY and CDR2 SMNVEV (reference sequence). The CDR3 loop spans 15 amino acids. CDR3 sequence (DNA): TGTGCCAGCAGCCCCACGACAGGGACGGGACAGCCCCAGCATTTT. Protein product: CASSPTTGTGQPQHF.

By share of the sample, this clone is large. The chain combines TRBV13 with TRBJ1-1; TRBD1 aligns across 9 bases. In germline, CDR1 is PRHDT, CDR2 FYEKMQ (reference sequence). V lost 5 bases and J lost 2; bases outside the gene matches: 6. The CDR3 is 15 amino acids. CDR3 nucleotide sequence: TGTGCCAGCAGCGCGACGGGACAGGGCAACACTGAAGCTTTCTTT. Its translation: CASSATGQGNTEAFF.

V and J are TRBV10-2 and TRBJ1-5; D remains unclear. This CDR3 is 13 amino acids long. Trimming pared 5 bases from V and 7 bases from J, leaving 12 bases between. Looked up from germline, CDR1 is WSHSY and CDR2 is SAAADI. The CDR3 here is CASSWTAGQPQHF. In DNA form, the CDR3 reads TGCGCCAGCAGTTGGACCGCCGGACAGCCCCAGCATTTT.

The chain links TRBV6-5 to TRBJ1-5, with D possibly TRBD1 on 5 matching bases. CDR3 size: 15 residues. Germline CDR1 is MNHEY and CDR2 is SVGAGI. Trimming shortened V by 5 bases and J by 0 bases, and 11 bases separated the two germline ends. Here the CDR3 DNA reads TGTGCCAGCAGTCAGGGACGGAATAGCAATCAGCCCCAGCATTTT. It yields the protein CASSQGRNSNQPQHF.

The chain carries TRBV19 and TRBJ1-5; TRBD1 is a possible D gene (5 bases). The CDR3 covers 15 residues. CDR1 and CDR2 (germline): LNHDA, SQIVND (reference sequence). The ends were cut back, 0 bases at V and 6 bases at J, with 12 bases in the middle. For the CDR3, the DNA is TGTGCCAGTAGTATAGATCGAGGAGGGGCTCAGCCCCAGCATTTT. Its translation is CASSIDRGGAQPQHF.

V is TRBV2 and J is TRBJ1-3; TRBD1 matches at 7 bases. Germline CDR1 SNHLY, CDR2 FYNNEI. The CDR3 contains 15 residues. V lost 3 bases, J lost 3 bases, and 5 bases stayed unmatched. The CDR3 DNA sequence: TGTGCCAGCAGTGATTCGACAGGGAGTGGAAACACCATATATTTT. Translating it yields CASSDSTGSGNTIYF.

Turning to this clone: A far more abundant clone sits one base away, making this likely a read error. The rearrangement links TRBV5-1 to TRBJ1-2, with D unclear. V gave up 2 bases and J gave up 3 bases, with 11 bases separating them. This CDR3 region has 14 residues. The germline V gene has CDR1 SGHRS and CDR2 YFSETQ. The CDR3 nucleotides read TGCGCCAGCAGCTTACCCCCAGACTACTATGGCTACACCTTC. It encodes CASSLPPDYYGYTF. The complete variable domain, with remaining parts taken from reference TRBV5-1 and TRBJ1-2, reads KAGVTQTPRYLIKTRGQQVTLSCSPISGHRSVSWYQQTPGQGLQFLFEYFSETQRNKGNFPGRFSGRQFSNSRSEMNVSTLELGDSALYLCASSLPPDYYGYTFGSGTRLTVV.

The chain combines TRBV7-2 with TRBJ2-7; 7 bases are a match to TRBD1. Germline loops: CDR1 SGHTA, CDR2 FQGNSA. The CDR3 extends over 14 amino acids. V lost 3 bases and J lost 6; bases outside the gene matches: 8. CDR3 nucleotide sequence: TGTGCCAGCAGCTTGGAGTATAGGGGGCGCGAGCAGTACTTC. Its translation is CASSLEYRGREQYF.

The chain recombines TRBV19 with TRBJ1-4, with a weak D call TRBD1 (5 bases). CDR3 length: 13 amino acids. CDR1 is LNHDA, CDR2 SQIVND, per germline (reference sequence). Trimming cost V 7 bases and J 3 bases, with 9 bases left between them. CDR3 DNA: TGTGCCAGTAACGGGGGGTCTAATGAAAAACTGTTTTTT. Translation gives CASNGGSNEKLFF.

CDR3 DNA: TGTGCCAGCAGTTTTTACAGGTGGGGGCTCACAGATACGCAGTATTTT. Translation gives CASSFYRWGLTDTQYF. This chain joins TRBV28 and TRBJ2-3, with a possible D match to TRBD1 (6 bases). The V gene's germline CDR1 is MDHEN and CDR2 SYDVKM. The CDR3 consists of 16 residues. V lost 3 bases, J lost 2 bases, and 15 bases lay in between. Looking up the rest from reference TRBV28 and TRBJ2-3 gives the full variable domain: DVKVTQSSRYLVKRTGEKVFLECVQDMDHENMFWYRQDPGLGLRLIYFSYDVKMKEKGDIPEGYSVSREKKERFSLILESASTNQTSMYLCASSFYRWGLTDTQYFGPGTRLTVL.

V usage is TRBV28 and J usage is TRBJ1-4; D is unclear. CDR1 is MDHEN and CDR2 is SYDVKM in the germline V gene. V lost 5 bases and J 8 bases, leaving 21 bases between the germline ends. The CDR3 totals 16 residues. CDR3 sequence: CASSLYSGGRREKLFF. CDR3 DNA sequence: TGTGCCAGCAGTCTCTACTCGGGAGGGCGACGGGAAAAACTGTTTTTT.

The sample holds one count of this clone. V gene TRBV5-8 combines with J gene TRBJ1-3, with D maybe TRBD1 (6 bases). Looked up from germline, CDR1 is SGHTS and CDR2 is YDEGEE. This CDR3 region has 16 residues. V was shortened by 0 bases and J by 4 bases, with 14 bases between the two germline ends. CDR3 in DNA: TGTGCCAGCAGCTTGGTGTTACAGGGAGCCGGAAACACCATATATTTT. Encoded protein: CASSLVLQGAGNTIYF.

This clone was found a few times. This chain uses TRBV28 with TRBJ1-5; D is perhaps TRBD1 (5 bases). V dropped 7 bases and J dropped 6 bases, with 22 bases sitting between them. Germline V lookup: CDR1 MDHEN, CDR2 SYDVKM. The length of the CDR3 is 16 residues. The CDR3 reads CASILSLGGGVQPQHF. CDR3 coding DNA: TGTGCCAGCATCCTCTCCTTGGGGGGAGGGGTTCAGCCCCAGCATTTT.

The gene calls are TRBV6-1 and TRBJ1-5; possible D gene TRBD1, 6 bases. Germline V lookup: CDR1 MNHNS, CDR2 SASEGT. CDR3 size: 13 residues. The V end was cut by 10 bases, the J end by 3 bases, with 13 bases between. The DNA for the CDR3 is TGTGCCACCCACCGGGACATCAATCAGCCCCAGCATTTT. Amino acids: CATHRDINQPQHF.

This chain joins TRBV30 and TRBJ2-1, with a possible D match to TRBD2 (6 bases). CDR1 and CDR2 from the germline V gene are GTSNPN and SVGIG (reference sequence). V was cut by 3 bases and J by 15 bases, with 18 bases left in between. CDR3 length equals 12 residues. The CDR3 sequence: CAWSPDRDFRFF. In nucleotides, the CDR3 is TGTGCCTGGAGCCCTGACCGGGACTTTCGGTTCTTC. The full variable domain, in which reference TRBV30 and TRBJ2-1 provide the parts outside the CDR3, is SQTIHQWPATLVQPVGSPLSLECTVEGTSNPNLYWYRQAAGRGLQLLFYSVGIGQISSEVPQNLSASRPQDRQFILSSKKLLLSDSGFYLCAWSPDRDFRFFGPGTRLTVL.

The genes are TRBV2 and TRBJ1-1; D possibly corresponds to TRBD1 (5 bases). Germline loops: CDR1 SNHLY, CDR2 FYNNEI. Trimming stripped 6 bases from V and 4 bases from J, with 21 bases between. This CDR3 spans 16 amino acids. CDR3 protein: CASSLPLGGARTEAFF. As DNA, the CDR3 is TGTGCCAGCAGCCTCCCCCTAGGAGGGGCCCGCACTGAAGCTTTCTTT.

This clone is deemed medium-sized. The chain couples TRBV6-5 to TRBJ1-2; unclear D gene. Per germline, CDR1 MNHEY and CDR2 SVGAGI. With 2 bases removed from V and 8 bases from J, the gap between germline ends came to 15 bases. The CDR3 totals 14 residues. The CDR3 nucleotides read TGTGCCAGCAGTTACCGTAATTTTATGGCGGGCTACACCTTC. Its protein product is CASSYRNFMAGYTF.

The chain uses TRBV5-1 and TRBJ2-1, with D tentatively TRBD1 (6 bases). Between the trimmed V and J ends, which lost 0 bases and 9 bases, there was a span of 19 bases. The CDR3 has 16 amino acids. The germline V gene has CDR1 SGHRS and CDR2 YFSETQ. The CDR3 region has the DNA TGCGCCAGCAGCTTGGGGGGACAAGCCTTCGGAACTGAGCAGTTCTTC. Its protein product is CASSLGGQAFGTEQFF.

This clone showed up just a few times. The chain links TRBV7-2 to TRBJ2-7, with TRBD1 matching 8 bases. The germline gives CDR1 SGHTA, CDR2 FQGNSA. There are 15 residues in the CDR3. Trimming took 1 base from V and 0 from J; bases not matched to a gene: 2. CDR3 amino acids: CASSLGTGSSYEQYF. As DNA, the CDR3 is TGTGCCAGCAGCTTAGGGACAGGGAGCTCCTACGAGCAGTACTTC.

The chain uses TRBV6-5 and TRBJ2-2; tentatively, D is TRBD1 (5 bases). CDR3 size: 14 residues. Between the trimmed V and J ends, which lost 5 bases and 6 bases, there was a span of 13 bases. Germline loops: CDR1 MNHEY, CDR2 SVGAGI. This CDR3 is CASSEEQGAGELFF. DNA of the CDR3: TGTGCCAGCAGTGAAGAGCAGGGTGCCGGGGAGCTGTTTTTT.

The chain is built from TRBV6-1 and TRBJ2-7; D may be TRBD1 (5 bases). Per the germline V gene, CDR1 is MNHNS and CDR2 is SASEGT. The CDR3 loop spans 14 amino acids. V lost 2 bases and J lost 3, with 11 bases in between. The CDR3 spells CASSEQTEFYEQYF. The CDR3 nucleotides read TGTGCCAGCAGTGAACAGACAGAATTCTACGAGCAGTACTTC.

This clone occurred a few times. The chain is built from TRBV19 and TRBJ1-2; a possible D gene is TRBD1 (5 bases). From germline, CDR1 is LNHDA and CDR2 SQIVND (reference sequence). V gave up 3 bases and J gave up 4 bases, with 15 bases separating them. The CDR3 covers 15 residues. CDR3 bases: TGTGCCAGTAGTATTGGACAAGGAGAACCCTATGGCTACACCTTC. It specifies CASSIGQGEPYGYTF.

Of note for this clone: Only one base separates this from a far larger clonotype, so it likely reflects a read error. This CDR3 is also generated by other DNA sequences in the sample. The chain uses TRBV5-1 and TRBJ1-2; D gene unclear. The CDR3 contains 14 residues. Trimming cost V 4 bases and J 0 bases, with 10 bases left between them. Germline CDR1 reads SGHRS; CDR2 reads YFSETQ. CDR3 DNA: TGCGCCAGCAGCGCCCCTAGAGCTAACTATGGCTACACCTTC. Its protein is CASSAPRANYGYTF.

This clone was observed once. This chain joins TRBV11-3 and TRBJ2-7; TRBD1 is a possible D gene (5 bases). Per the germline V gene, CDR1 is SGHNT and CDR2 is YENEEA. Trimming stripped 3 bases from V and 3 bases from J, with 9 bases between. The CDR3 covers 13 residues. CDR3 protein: CASSFRAGYEQYF. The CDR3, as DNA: TGTGCCAGCAGCTTCAGGGCAGGCTACGAGCAGTACTTC.

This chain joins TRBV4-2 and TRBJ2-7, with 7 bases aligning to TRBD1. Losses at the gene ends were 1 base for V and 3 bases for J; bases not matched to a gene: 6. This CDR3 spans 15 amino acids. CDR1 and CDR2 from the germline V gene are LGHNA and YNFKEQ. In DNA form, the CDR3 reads TGTGCCAGCAGCCAAGCAGAGGGACAGAACTACGAGCAGTACTTC. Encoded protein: CASSQAEGQNYEQYF.

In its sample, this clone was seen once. The CDR3 DNA reads TGTGCCAGCAGCTCATACAGGGTTGCGAAAGCAACCTTC. Amino acids: CASSSYRVAKATF. The chain joins TRBV11-2 to TRBJ1-2; the D gene is possibly TRBD1 (6 bases). V was shortened by 4 bases and J by 14 bases, with 20 bases between the two germline ends. Germline V gene lookup returns CDR1 SGHAT and CDR2 FQNNGV. This CDR3 spans 13 amino acids. Full variable domain (outside the CDR3, taken from reference TRBV11-2 and TRBJ1-2): EAGVAQSPRYKIIEKRQSVAFWCNPISGHATLYWYQQILGQGPKLLIQFQNNGVVDDSQLPKDRFSAERLKGVDSTLKIQPAKLEDSAVYLCASSSYRVAKATFGSGTRLTVV.

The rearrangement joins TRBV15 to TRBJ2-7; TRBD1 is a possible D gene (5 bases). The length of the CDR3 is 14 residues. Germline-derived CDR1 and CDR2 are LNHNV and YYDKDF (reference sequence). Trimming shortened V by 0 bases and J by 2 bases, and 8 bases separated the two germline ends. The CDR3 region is CATSRDLQAYEQYF. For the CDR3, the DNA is TGTGCCACCAGCAGAGATCTACAGGCCTACGAGCAGTACTTC.